This TCR beta chain was recorded in a study of blood T cell repertoires in COVID-19. Across the study: Specimens from acute and convalescent COVID-19 originated in the United States, Italy and Spain. PBMCs, B-cell-depleted T cells, or T cells provided the cDNA or gDNA that made up the material.

V lost 8 bases to trimming and J lost 5 bases; unmatched junction nucleotides: 8. CDR3 length equals 13 residues. Per germline, CDR1 MNHEY and CDR2 SVGAGI. Original data processing: Nucleated cell number was recorded as an estimate derived from reference gene primer amplification. The protocol was immunoSEQ multiplex PCR, while the TCRdb copy is restricted to in-frame clones and leaves out a portion. That table furnishes V, J and clone size, whereas the DNA furnished D and trimming. The sample holds 40,000 to 55,000 clones, 90% seen once. The sample was peripheral blood. This clonotype was sampled from a woman at least 80 years old with acute or convalescent COVID-19. This chain uses TRBV6-5 with TRBJ1-2; TRBD1 aligns across 7 bases. This chain's CDR3 is CASGRQGGYGYTF. CDR3 coding DNA: TGTGCCAGCGGTCGACAGGGCGGGTATGGCTACACCTTC.